This is a list of T cell receptor beta chains from one sample in a study of T-cell memory formation after mild COVID-19. TCRdb passed the 5' RACE reads through MiXCR, listing each CDR3 protein once. In the table there are approximately 290,000 distinct CDR3 sequences, just under 20% of which are singletons. The sample taken for sequencing was PBMCs or a T cell subset sorted from them (not recorded which). The origin of the receptors is a man between 18 and 35 years old who had mild COVID-19 (a few samples of this study predate the infection). Cell type and time point are not known. Each CDR3 is given with its conserved first and last residue.

>TRBJ2-3|TRBV7-2
CASSPHRGSTDTQYF
>TRBJ1-2|TRBV7-9
CASSLGDLTGIYGYTF
>TRBJ2-1|TRBV5-1
CASSPIDSSYNEQFF
>TRBJ2-3|TRBV7-9
CASSSWLRVSGGANTDTQYF
>TRBJ2-5|TRBV25-1
CASSSPGTGGRETQYF
>TRBJ1-1|TRBV3-1
CASSHDRQGQNTEAFF
>TRBJ1-1|TRBV3-1
CATSFAGMNTEAFF
>TRBJ2-1|TRBV29-1
CSVRDVNEQFF
>TRBJ2-1|TRBV20-1
CSPLSSGGLYNEQFF
>TRBJ1-2|TRBV5-1
CASSFQANYGYTF
>TRBJ1-4|TRBV4-2
CASSQDRDRGSEKLFF
>TRBJ1-3|TRBV7-7
CASSTSLGNTIYF
>TRBJ1-1|TRBV7-9
CASSRTDRGYEAFF
>TRBJ1-2|TRBV7-2
CASSLTMTGGYGYTF
>TRBJ2-1|TRBV27
CASSLGRDYNEQFF
>TRBJ2-2|TRBV5-1
CASSLISGSGGELFF
>TRBJ2-3|TRBV5-4
CASSPSGFSADTQYF
>TRBJ2-2|TRBV18
CASSPQLANTGELFF
>TRBJ2-3|TRBV7-9
CASSGGQGAISTDTQYF
>TRBJ2-7|TRBV6-4
CASSATSGGEVDEQYF
>TRBJ1-2|TRBV28
CASSYEGGGYGYTF
>TRBJ2-5|TRBV20-1
CSAYEGGKTQYF
>TRBJ2-3|TRBV7-6
CASRAGPTTDTQYF
>TRBJ2-2|TRBV7-2
CASSFREGTGELFF
>TRBJ2-7|TRBV10-2
CASTHNSYEQYF
>TRBJ1-2|TRBV18
CASSPRGIWNGYTF
>TRBJ2-5|TRBV21-1
CASSKGREQETQYF
>TRBJ1-1|TRBV11-2
CASSLVPQERGAFF
>TRBJ1-2|TRBV7-3
CASRNGSHYGYTF
>TRBJ2-1|TRBV7-2
CASSLTGVRGNEQFF
>TRBJ1-1|TRBV7-8
CASSRRTRGYTEAFF
>TRBJ2-1|TRBV7-6
CASSFNQDEQFF
>TRBJ2-7|TRBV4-1
CASSPPNTYEQYF
>TRBJ2-1|TRBV4-2
CASSQVMDSRNNEQFF
>TRBJ1-1|TRBV29-1
CSVTNTEAFF
>TRBJ2-1|TRBV4-1
CASSRPRQEQFF
>TRBJ1-5|TRBV28
CASSLLQGANQPQHF
>TRBJ1-1|TRBV4-1
CASSFWTGPGAEAFF
>TRBJ2-1|TRBV5-1
CASSLAASGGSNEQFF
>TRBJ2-3|TRBV20-1
CSPFQTSTDTQYF
>TRBJ1-2|TRBV4-1
CASTRLPGEAMYGYTF
>TRBJ2-1|TRBV7-9
CASSLGEREDEQFF
>TRBJ2-3|TRBV4-1
CASSQGHGTSGKDTQYF
>TRBJ2-2|TRBV24-1
CATSDLQRGSGNTGELFF
>TRBJ1-4|TRBV6-5
CASSYSNGNEKLFF
>TRBJ1-2|TRBV7-2
CASSPPVGAFVYTF
>TRBJ1-1|TRBV7-2
CASRKWADMNTEAFF
>TRBJ1-1|TRBV4-1
CASSLLVSTEAFF
>TRBJ1-2|TRBV10-2
CASSGSSGPQNRYGYTF
>TRBJ2-2|TRBV28
CASSLLFGELFF
>TRBJ2-3|TRBV5-1
CASSYIAGHTDTQYF
>TRBJ1-3|TRBV12-3/TRBV12-4
CADRSSSGNTIYF
>TRBJ2-7|TRBV4-3
CASSQLRGRLAGYEQYF
>TRBJ2-7|TRBV4-2
CASSQDGQGTYEQYF